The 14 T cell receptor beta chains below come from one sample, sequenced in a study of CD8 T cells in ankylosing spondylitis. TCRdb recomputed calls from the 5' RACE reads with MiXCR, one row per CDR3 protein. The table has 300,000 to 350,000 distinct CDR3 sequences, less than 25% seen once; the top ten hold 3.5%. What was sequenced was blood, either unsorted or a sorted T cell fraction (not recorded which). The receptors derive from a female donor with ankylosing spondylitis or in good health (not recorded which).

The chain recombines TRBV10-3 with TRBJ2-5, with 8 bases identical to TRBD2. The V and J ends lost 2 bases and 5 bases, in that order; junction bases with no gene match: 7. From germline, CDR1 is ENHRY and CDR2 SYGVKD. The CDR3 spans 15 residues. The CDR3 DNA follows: TGTGCCATCAGTGAGCTAGCTAGCGGGTTGGAGACCCAGTACTTC. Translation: CAISELASGLETQYF.

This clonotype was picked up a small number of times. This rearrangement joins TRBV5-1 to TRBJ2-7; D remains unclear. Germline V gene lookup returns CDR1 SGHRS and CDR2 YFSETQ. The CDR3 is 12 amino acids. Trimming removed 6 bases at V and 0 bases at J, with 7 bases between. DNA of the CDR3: TGCGCCAGCAATTCCATCTCCTACGAGCAGTACTTC. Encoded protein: CASNSISYEQYF.

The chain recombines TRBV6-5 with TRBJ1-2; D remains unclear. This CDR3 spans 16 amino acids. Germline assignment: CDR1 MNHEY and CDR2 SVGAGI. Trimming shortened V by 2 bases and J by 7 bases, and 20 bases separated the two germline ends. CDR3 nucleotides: TGTGCCAGCAGTTACGCTGTCGCAAGAAAGGTTGCTGGCTACACCTTC. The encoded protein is CASSYAVARKVAGYTF.

The CDR3 nucleotides are TGTGCCAGCTCAGGGACAGCCCCCGGGGCAGATACGCAGTATTTT. Translating it yields CASSGTAPGADTQYF. The rearrangement uses TRBV18 and TRBJ2-3; 7 positions match TRBD1. The CDR3 length is 15 residues. CDR1 is KGHSH, CDR2 LQKENI, per germline. Trimming took 5 bases from V and 4 from J; bases not matched to a gene: 9.

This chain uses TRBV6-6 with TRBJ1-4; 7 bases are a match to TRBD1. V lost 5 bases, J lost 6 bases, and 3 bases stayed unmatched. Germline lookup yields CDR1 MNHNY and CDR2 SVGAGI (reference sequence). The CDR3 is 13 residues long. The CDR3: CASSIGTDEKLFF. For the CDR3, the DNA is TGTGCCAGCAGTATCGGGACAGATGAAAAACTGTTTTTT.

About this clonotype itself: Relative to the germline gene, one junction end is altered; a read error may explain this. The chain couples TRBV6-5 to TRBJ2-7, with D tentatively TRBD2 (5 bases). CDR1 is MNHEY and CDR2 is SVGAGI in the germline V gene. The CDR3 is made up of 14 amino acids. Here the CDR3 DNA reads TGTGCAAGCAGTTACAGAGCGGCCTCCTACGAGCAGTACTTC. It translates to CASSYRAASYEQYF.

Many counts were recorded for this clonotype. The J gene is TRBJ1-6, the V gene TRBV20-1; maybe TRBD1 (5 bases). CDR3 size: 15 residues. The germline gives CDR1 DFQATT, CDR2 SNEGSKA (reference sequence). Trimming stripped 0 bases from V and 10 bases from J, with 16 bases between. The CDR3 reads CSARDSAGRISPLHF. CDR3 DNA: TGCAGTGCTAGAGATTCGGCGGGACGAATATCACCCCTCCACTTT.

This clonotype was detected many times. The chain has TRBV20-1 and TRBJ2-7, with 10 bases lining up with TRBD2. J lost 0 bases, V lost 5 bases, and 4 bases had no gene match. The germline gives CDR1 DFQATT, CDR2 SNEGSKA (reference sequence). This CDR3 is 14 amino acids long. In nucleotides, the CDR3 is TGCAGTGCTCATAGCGGGAGGAGCTCCTACGAGCAGTACTTC. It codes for CSAHSGRSSYEQYF.

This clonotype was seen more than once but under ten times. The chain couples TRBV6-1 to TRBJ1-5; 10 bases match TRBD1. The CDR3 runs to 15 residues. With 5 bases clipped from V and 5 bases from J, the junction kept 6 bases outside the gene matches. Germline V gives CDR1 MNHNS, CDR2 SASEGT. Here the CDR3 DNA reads TGTGCCAGCAGTCCGGGACAGGGGTTCGATCAGCCCCAGCATTTT. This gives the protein CASSPGQGFDQPQHF.

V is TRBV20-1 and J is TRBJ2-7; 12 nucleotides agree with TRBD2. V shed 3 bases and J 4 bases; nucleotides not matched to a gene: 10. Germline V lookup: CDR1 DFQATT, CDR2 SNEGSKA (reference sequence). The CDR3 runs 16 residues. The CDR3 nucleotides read TGCAGTGCTAGTTTTGGGACTAGCGGGCTACTTTACGAGCAGTACTTC. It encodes CSASFGTSGLLYEQYF.

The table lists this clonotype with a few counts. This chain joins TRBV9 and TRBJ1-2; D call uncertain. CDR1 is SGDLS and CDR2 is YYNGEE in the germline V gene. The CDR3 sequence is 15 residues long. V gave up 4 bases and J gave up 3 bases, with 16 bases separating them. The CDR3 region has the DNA TGTGCCAGCAGCCCCTCCAGCCCTCGGGACTATGGCTACACCTTC. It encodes CASSPSSPRDYGYTF.

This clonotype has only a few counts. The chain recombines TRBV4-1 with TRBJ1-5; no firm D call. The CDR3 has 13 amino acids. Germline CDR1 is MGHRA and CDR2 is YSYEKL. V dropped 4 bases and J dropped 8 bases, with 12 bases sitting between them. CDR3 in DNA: TGCGCCAGCAGCCTTTCCCTTGTGGAGCCCCAGCATTTT. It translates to CASSLSLVEPQHF.

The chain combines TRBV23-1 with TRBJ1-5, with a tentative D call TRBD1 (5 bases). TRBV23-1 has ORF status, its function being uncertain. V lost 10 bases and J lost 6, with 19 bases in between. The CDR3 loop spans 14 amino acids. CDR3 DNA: TGCGCCACCCTAGACAGTTTTAAAGGTCAGCCCCAGCATTTT. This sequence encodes CATLDSFKGQPQHF.

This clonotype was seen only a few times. The chain's CDR3 is CASSPQGDEQFF. The CDR3 nucleotides are TGTGCCAGCAGCCCGCAGGGGGACGAGCAGTTCTTC. This rearrangement joins TRBV7-9 to TRBJ2-1, with TRBD1 matching over 7 bases. The CDR3 sequence is 12 residues long. The germline V gene encodes CDR1 SEHNR and CDR2 FQNEAQ (reference sequence). V lost 5 bases to trimming and J lost 10 bases; unmatched junction nucleotides: 5.